This TCR beta chain was sequenced during a study of blood T cell repertoires in COVID-19. Study as a whole: Sample material is recorded as cDNA or gDNA derived from T cells, B-cell-depleted T cells, or PBMCs.

Participant ages covered about 18 to 89 years across about 25 US areas. Before being deemed recovered, Cohort 3 donors had two negative PCRs, clearance, or symptom resolution. Profiled with immunoSEQ multiplex PCR; TCRdb holds only in-frame clones, not every one. Of about 180,000 clones in the sample, around 73% are singletons; the top ten hold roughly 17%. Germline CDR1 and CDR2: SGDLS and YYNGEE. The V end was cut by 2 bases, the J end by 2 bases, with 12 bases between. The CDR3 runs to 15 residues. The J gene is TRBJ2-3, the V gene TRBV9; D might be TRBD2 (6 bases). The sample taken for sequencing was PBMCs or T cells enriched from blood (not recorded which). This receptor was taken from a woman aged 50 to 60 who had recovered from COVID-19. The CDR3 DNA is TGTGCCAGCAGCGTTGGTAGCGGTCTCACAGATACGCAGTATTTT. It codes for CASSVGSGLTDTQYF.